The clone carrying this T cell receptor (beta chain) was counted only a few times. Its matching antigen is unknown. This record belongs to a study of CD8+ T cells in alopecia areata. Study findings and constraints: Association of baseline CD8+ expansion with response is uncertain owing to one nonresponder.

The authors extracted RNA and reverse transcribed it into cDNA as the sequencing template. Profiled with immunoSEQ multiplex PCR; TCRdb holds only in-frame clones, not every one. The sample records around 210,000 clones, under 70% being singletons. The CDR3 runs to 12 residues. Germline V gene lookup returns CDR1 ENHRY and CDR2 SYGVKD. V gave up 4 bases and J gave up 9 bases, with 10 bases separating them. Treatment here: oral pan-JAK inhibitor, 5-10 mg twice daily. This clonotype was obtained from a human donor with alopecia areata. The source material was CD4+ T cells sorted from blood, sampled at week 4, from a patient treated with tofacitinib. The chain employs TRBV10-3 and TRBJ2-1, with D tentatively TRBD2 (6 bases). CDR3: CAISVVGSEQFF. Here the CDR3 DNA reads TGTGCCATCAGTGTGGTCGGGAGTGAGCAGTTCTTC.